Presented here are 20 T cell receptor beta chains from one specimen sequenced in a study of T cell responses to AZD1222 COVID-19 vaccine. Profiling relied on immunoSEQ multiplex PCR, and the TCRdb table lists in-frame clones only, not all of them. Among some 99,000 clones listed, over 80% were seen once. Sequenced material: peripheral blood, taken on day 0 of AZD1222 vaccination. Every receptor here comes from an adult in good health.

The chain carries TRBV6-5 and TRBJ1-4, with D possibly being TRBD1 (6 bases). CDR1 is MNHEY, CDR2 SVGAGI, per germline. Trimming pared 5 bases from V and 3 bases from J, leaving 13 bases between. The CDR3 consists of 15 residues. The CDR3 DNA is TGTGCCAGCAGTCTACAGGGCGCAGCTAATGAAAAACTGTTTTTT. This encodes CASSLQGAANEKLFF.

The CDR3 region has the DNA TGTGCCACTAGGGACAGACGGACCCAAGAGACCCAGTACTTC. It is translated as CATRDRRTQETQYF. V and J are TRBV6-5 and TRBJ2-5; 7 bases are a match to TRBD1. Germline-derived CDR1 and CDR2 are MNHEY and SVGAGI. V lost 10 bases and J lost 1; bases outside the gene matches: 9. CDR3 size: 14 residues.

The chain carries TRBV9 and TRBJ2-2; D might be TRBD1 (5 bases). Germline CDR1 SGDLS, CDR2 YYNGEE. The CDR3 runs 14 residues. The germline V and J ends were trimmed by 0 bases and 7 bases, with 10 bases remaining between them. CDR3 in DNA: TGTGCCAGCAGCGTAGAACAGGTTAACGGGGAGCTGTTTTTT. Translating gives CASSVEQVNGELFF.

DNA of the CDR3: TGTGCCAGCAGCGGCCGAGGGTTGGGGTCCTACGAGCAGTACTTC. This encodes CASSGRGLGSYEQYF. This rearrangement joins TRBV25-1 to TRBJ2-7; perhaps TRBD2 as D (5 bases). Per germline, CDR1 MGHDK and CDR2 SYGVNS. The CDR3 is 15 residues long. The V end lost 6 bases, the J end lost 1 base, and 16 bases lay between the germline ends.

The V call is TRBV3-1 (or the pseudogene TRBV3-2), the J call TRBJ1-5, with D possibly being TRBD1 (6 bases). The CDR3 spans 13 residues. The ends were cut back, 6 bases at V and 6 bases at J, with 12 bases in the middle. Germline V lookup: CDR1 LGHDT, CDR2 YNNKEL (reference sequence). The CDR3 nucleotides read TGTGCCAGCAGTCTGGGCAGGGGTCAGCCCCAGCATTTT. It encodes CASSLGRGQPQHF.

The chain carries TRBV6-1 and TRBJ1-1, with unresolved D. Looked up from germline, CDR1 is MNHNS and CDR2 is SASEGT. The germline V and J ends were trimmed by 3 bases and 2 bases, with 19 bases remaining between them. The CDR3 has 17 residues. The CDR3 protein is CASSDPGYGEINTEAFF. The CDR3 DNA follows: TGTGCCAGCAGTGACCCGGGCTATGGGGAAATCAACACTGAAGCTTTCTTT.

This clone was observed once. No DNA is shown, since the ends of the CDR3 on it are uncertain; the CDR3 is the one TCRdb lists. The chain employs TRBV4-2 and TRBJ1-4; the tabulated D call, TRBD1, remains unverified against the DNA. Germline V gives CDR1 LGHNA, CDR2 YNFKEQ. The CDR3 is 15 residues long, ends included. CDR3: CASSQVWGQGAQRVF.

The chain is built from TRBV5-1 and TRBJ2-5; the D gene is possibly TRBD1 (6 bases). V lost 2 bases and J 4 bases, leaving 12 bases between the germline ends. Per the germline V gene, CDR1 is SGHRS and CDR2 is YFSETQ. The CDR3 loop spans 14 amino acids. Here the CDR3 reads CASSFGTGLETQYF. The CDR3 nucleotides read TGCGCCAGCAGCTTCGGTACAGGGTTAGAGACCCAGTACTTC.

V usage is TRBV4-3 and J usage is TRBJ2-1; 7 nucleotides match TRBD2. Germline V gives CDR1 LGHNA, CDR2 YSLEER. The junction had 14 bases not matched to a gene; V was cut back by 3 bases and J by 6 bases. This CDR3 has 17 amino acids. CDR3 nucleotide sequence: TGCGCCAGCAGCCAGCTGCATGGGACTACGCCGGGCAATGAGCAGTTCTTC. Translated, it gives CASSQLHGTTPGNEQFF.

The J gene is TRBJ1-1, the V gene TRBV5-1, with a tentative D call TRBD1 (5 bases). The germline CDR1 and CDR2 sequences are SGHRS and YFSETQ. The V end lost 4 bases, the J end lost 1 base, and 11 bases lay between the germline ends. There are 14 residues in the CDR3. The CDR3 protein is CASSLLQENTEAFF. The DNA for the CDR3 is TGCGCCAGCAGCCTACTACAGGAGAACACTGAAGCTTTCTTT.

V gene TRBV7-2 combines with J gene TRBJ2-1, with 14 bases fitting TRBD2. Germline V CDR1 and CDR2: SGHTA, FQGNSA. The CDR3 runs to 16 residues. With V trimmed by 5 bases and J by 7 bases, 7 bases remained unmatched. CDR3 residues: CASSPPGLAGENEQFF. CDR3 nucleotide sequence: TGTGCCAGCAGCCCTCCGGGACTAGCGGGGGAGAATGAGCAGTTCTTC.

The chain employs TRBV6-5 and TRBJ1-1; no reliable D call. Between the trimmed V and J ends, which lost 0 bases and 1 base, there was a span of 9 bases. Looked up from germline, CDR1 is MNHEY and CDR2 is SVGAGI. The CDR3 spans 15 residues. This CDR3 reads CASSYSGGSNTEAFF. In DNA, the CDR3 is TGTGCCAGCAGTTACTCGGGAGGGTCGAACACTGAAGCTTTCTTT.

In DNA, the CDR3 is TGTGCCAGCAGTCACCGGGCAATCATGAACACTGAAGCTTTCTTT. Protein product: CASSHRAIMNTEAFF. This chain links TRBV27 with TRBJ1-1; no definite D call. CDR3 length: 15 amino acids. Germline assignment: CDR1 MNHEY and CDR2 SMNVEV (reference sequence). The V and J ends lost 5 bases and 0 bases respectively, with 13 bases between them.

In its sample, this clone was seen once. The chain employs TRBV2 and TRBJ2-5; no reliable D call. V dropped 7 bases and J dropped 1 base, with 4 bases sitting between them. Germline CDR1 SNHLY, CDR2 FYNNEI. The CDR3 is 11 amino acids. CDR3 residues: CASTLQETQYF. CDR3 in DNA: TGTGCCAGCACCCTCCAAGAGACCCAGTACTTC. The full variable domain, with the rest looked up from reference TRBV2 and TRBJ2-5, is EPEVTQTPSHQVTQMGQEVILRCVPISNHLYFYWYRQILGQKVEFLVSFYNNEISEKSEIFDDQFSVERPDGSNFTLKIRSTKLEDSAMYFCASTLQETQYFGPGTRLLVL.

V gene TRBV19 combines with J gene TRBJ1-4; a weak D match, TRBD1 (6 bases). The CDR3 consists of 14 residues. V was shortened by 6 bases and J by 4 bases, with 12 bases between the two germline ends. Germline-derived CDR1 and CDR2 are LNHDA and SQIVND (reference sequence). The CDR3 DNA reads TGTGCCAGTAGGGGGGGGGCCAATAATGAAAAACTGTTTTTT. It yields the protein CASRGGANNEKLFF.

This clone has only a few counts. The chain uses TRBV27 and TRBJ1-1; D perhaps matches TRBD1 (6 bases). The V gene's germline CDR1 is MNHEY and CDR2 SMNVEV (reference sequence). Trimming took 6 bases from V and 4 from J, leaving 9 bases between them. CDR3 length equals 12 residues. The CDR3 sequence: CASRTGPTEAFF. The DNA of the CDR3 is TGTGCCAGCAGGACAGGCCCCACTGAAGCTTTCTTT.

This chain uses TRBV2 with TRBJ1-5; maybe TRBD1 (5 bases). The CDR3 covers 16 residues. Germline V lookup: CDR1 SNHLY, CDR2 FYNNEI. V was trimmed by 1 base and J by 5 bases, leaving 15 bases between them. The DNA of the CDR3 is TGTGCCAGCAGTGAAGATCCGGGGGGGAATCATCAGCCCCAGCATTTT. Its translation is CASSEDPGGNHQPQHF. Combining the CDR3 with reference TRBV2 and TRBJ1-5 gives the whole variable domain EPEVTQTPSHQVTQMGQEVILRCVPISNHLYFYWYRQILGQKVEFLVSFYNNEISEKSEIFDDQFSVERPDGSNFTLKIRSTKLEDSAMYFCASSEDPGGNHQPQHFGDGTRLSIL.

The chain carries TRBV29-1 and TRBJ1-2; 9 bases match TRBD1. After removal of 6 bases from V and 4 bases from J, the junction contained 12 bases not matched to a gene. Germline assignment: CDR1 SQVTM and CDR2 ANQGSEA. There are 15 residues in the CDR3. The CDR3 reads CSVRPTGGIVYGYTF. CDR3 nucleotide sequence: TGCAGCGTGCGACCTACAGGGGGCATAGTCTATGGCTACACCTTC.

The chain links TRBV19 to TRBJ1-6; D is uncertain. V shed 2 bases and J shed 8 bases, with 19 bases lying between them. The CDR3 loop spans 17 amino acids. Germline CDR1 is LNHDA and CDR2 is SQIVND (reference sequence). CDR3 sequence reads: CASSIRLRSGWDSPLHF. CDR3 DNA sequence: TGTGCCAGTAGTATACGACTTCGCTCGGGGTGGGATTCACCCCTCCACTTT.

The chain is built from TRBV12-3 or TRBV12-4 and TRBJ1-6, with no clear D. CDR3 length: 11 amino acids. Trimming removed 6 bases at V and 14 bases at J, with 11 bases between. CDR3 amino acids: CASSDTFTLHF. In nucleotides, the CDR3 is TGTGCCAGCAGCGACACCTTCACCCTCCACTTT.